The clone carrying this TCR beta chain was seen a few times. Germline CDR1 is DFQATT and CDR2 is SNEGSKA (reference sequence). The CDR3 is 15 residues long. The data belong to a study of blood T cells in healthy people across ages. Then a second PCR, running about 6 to 12 cycles, was carried out with a sample-barcoded 5' primer and a J-beta primer mix. TCRdb ran MiXCR on the 5' RACE reads and lists one entry per CDR3 protein. Of approximately 780,000 distinct CDR3 sequences listed, about a quarter are singletons. The sample also formed part of further work on T cells of mothers and their children. This second report adds: Whether related or unrelated, pairs show similar shaping of TCR recombination output by thymic selection.

The sample consisted of blood. This TCR derives from a boy under 18 in good health. V gene TRBV20-1 combines with J gene TRBJ2-7; a weak D match, TRBD1 (6 bases). The J call is in doubt because the DNA end fits TRBJ2-1 better. CDR3 region: CSASGRRGGYNEQFF. CDR3 nucleotide sequence: TGCAGTGCCAGCGGACGCAGGGGTGGCTACAATGAGCAGTTCTTC.